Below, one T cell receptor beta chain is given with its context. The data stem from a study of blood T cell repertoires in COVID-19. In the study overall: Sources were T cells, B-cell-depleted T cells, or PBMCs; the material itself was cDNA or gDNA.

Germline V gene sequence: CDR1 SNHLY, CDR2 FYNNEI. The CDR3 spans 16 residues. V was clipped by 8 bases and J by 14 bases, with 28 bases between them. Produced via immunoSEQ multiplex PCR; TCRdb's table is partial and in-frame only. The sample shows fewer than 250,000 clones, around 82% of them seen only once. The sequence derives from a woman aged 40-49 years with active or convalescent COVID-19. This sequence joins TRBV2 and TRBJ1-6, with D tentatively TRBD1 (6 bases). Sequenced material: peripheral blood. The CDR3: CASGLGQPQHGVSLHF. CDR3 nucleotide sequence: TGTGCCAGCGGACTCGGACAGCCCCAACACGGTGTGTCCCTCCACTTT.